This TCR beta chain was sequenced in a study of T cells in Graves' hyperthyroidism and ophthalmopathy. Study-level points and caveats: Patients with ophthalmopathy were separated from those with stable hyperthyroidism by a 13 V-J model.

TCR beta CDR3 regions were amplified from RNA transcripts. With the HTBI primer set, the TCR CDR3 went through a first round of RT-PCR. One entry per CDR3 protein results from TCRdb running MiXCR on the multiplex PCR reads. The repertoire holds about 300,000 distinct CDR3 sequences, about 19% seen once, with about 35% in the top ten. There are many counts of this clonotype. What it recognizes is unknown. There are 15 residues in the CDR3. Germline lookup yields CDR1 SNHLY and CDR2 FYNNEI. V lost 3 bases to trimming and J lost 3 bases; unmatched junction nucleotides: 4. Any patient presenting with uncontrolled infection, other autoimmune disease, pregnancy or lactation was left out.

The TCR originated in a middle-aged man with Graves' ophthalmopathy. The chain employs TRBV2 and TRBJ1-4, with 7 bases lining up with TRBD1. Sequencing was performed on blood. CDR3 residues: CASSDRGQPNEKLFF. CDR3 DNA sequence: TGTGCCAGCAGTGACCGGGGACAGCCTAATGAAAAACTGTTTTTT.